This record concerns one TCR beta chain sequence. The entry originates in a study of blood T cell repertoires in COVID-19. Study-level background: Acute and convalescent COVID-19 samples came from the United States, Italy and Spain.

Profiling relied on immunoSEQ multiplex PCR, and the TCRdb table lists in-frame clones only, not all of them. The table has around 250,000 clones, roughly 85% seen once. The CDR3 length is 17 residues. Germline CDR1 MDHEN, CDR2 SYDVKM. The trim removed 6 bases at V and 3 bases at J, leaving 11 bases unmatched. Sequenced: PBMCs or T cells enriched from blood (not recorded which). This receptor was taken from a woman in her fifties or sixties who had recovered from COVID-19. The chain joins TRBV28 to TRBJ2-1, with 10 nucleotides matching TRBD2. The CDR3 is CASSNGILAGIYNEQFF. The CDR3 region has the DNA TGTGCCAGCAGCAACGGGATACTAGCGGGGATCTACAATGAGCAGTTCTTC.